This is a list of T cell receptor beta chains from one sample in a study of CD8 T cells in ankylosing spondylitis. In TCRdb, the 5' RACE reads were re-called with MiXCR into one record per CDR3 protein. Here the sample spans approximately 250,000 distinct CDR3 sequences, more than 20% being singletons. Input material: blood, either unsorted or a sorted T cell fraction (not recorded which). These receptors originate from a male donor with ankylosing spondylitis or in good health (not recorded which). Each CDR3 is given with its conserved first and last residue. A D gene is named only where the DNA matches it firmly. Size values are once, few and many counts, or a class for expanded clones, and some rows have none.

v_call,d_call,j_call,clone_size,cdr3_nt,cdr3_aa
TRBV12-3/TRBV12-4,-,TRBJ2-2,many,TGTGCCAGCAGTAACCTTCGGTTCCACACCGGGGAGCTGTTTTTT,CASSNLRFHTGELFF
TRBV5-1,TRBD1,TRBJ2-2,few,TGCGCCAGCAGCCGGACAGGGGAGAATACCGGGGAGCTGTTTTTT,CASSRTGENTGELFF
TRBV9,-,TRBJ2-1,many,TGTGCCAGCAGCGGGACGGTTTACAATGAGCAGTTCTTC,CASSGTVYNEQFF
TRBV20-1,TRBD1,TRBJ2-3,-,TGCAGTGCTGGACAGGCTAGCACAGATACGCAGTATTTT,CSAGQASTDTQYF
TRBV6-5,-,TRBJ1-2,-,TGTGCCAGCAGTCGCGCGGGGTTGGGCTACACCTTC,CASSRAGLGYTF
TRBV25-1,TRBD2,TRBJ2-5,-,TGTGCCAGCAGTCGCGGGGGCCAAGAGACCCAGTACTTC,CASSRGGQETQYF
TRBV29-1,-,TRBJ2-1,many,TGCAGCGGAGAGCTGCCTGTCTACAATGAGCAGTTCTTC,CSGELPVYNEQFF
TRBV20-1,TRBD2,TRBJ2-2,few,TGCTGTGCTAGAGTTAGCGGGGGTGGACGTGTCACCGGGGAGCTGTTTTTT,CCARVSGGGRVTGELFF
TRBV12-3/TRBV12-4,-,TRBJ2-1,many,TGTGCCAGCAGTTTAGGGGCAGGGGAGTTCTTC,CASSLGAGEFF
TRBV20-1,TRBD1,TRBJ2-7,many,TGCAGTGCTGGGACAGGGGGGTCCTACGAGCAGTACTTC,CSAGTGGSYEQYF
TRBV20-1,-,TRBJ1-5,-,TGCAGTGCTAGAGGGGTTGGGGGCAATCAGCCCCAGCATTTT,CSARGVGGNQPQHF
TRBV20-1,TRBD2,TRBJ2-5,few,TGCAGTGCTAGAGATCTGACGGGGGGTTGGGAGACCCAGTACTTC,CSARDLTGGWETQYF
TRBV12-3/TRBV12-4,-,TRBJ2-7,few,TGTGCCAGCAGTCCGGACACAAACTCCTACGAGCAGTACTTC,CASSPDTNSYEQYF
TRBV2,-,TRBJ2-1,few,TGTGCCAGCACCCCAAGCGGCGGGGTCTACAATGAGCAGTTCTTC,CASTPSGGVYNEQFF
TRBV29-1,TRBD2,TRBJ2-1,few,TGCAGCGTTGGATTAGGGAGGGGCGAGGAGCAGTTCTTC,CSVGLGRGEEQFF
TRBV29-1,TRBD1,TRBJ2-1,-,TGCAGCGTGCCTCGGGGACAGGGAGAAAATGAGCAGTTCTTC,CSVPRGQGENEQFF
TRBV20-1,-,TRBJ1-2,many,TGCAGTGCTAGCCGGGACATTGCCTATGGCTACACCTTC,CSASRDIAYGYTF
TRBV12-3/TRBV12-4,-,TRBJ1-1,few,TGTGCCAGCAGATATGCGTCGGGGACTGAAGCTTTCTTT,CASRYASGTEAFF
TRBV10-2,TRBD1,TRBJ1-5,-,TGCGCCAGCAGTGTCGCAGGGGGCTTTCAGCCCCAGCATTTT,CASSVAGGFQPQHF
TRBV20-1,TRBD1,TRBJ2-1,-,TGCAGTCCGGGACAGGGAAGCTCCTACAATGAGCAGTTCTTC,CSPGQGSSYNEQFF
TRBV4-1,-,TRBJ2-7,many,TGCGCCAGCAGCCAAACGGGGATGGGGGGCGAGTACGAGCAGTACTTC,CASSQTGMGGEYEQYF
TRBV20-1,-,TRBJ1-1,many,TGCAGTGCTAGTCGGTCGACAGCTCCTGAAGCTTTCTTT,CSASRSTAPEAFF
TRBV20-1,TRBD1,TRBJ2-5,few,TGCAGTGCTAGAGGGGGACAGCGTCTCCAAGAGACCCAGTACTTC,CSARGGQRLQETQYF
TRBV15,-,TRBJ2-1,few,TGTGCCACCAGCAATGGCTACAATGAGCAGTTCTTC,CATSNGYNEQFF
TRBV6-5,TRBD2,TRBJ2-1,-,TGTGCCAGCAGTTACTTGCGGGGGGGCAATGAGCAGTTCTTC,CASSYLRGGNEQFF
TRBV24-1,-,TRBJ2-7,many,TGTGCCACCAGTGATTTTCAGGAGCCGGGGCAGTACTTC,CATSDFQEPGQYF
TRBV7-9,-,TRBJ2-1,once,TGTGCCAGCAGCTTAGACGGATTAACCTACAATGAGCAGTTCTTC,CASSLDGLTYNEQFF
TRBV15,-,TRBJ2-7,-,TGTGCCACCAGCAAACGGGACTCCTCCTACGAGCAGTACTTC,CATSKRDSSYEQYF
TRBV6-1,TRBD2,TRBJ2-2,few,TGTGCCAGCAGCGAAGCACCGGGACTAGCCAACACCGGGGAGCTGTTTTTT,CASSEAPGLANTGELFF
TRBV10-3,-,TRBJ2-5,few,TGTGCCATCAGTGAGGTGGAGGGCCTGGATAACCTCGAGGGGTTTGAGGAGACCCAGTACTTC,CAISEVEGLDNLEGFEETQYF
TRBV29-1,-,TRBJ2-5,many,TGCAGCGTCGCCATGGGTGTGGAGACCCAGTACTTC,CSVAMGVETQYF
TRBV7-2,-,TRBJ2-7,-,TGTGCCAGCAGCTTCGGGACACTGACCTCCTACGAGCAGTACTTC,CASSFGTLTSYEQYF
TRBV29-1,-,TRBJ1-2,few,TGCAGCGCAAGGGGTCAGGTCAACTATGGCTACACCTTC,CSARGQVNYGYTF
TRBV20-1,-,TRBJ1-4,many,TGCAGTGCTCCCCCGCGGGTTTTT,CSAPPRVF
TRBV20-1,-,TRBJ1-2,-,TGCAGTGCTAGCTCCGGGACGGCCTATGGCTACACCTTC,CSASSGTAYGYTF
TRBV10-2,TRBD2,TRBJ2-1,-,TGCGCCAGCAGGCCTGGACTAGCCCTTAATGAGCAGTTCTTC,CASRPGLALNEQFF
TRBV20-1,-,TRBJ1-1,-,TGCAGTGCTAGGGCCTTTGGACAGAAGAACACTGAAGCTTTCTTT,CSARAFGQKNTEAFF
TRBV12-3/TRBV12-4,-,TRBJ1-2,few,TGTGCCAGCAGCCCCCCCGGCCCCTATGGCTACACCTTC,CASSPPGPYGYTF
TRBV12-3/TRBV12-4,-,TRBJ2-1,few,TGTGCCAGCAGTGGGGGAATGCCCTACAATGAGCAGTTCTTC,CASSGGMPYNEQFF
TRBV9,-,TRBJ2-6,-,TGTGCCAGCAGCGTAGCCCCTACTGGGGCCAACGTCCTGACTTTC,CASSVAPTGANVLTF
TRBV18,-,TRBJ2-5,-,TGTGCCAGCTCACCACCGGGCCAAGAGACCCAGTACTTC,CASSPPGQETQYF
TRBV20-1,-,TRBJ2-1,-,TGCAGTGCTAGAGACCGGGGACTGGCCTACAATGAGCAGTTCTTC,CSARDRGLAYNEQFF
TRBV12-3/TRBV12-4,TRBD1,TRBJ1-2,few,TGTGCCAGCAGTTTGACAGGGAACTATGGCTACACCTTC,CASSLTGNYGYTF
TRBV12-3/TRBV12-4,-,TRBJ2-7,many,TGTGCCAGCAGTTTAGCGCTCACCGAGCAGTACTTC,CASSLALTEQYF
TRBV12-3/TRBV12-4,-,TRBJ1-1,-,TGTGCCAGCAGTTTAGCGGGTGTTGGAGGCACTGAAGCTTTCTTT,CASSLAGVGGTEAFF
TRBV29-1,-,TRBJ2-1,many,TGCAGCGTTAGCGAGGCAGGCATGGTGTACAATGAGCAGTTCTTC,CSVSEAGMVYNEQFF
TRBV6-5,-,TRBJ2-1,once,TGTGCCAGCAGGGTGGGGAGGAATGAGCAGTTCTTC,CASRVGRNEQFF
TRBV29-1,-,TRBJ2-3,few,TGCAGCGTTCCGACAACCACAGATACGCAGTATTTT,CSVPTTTDTQYF
TRBV7-9,-,TRBJ2-7,many,TGTGCCAGCAGCTTTATGGGCTTGTCCTACGAGCAGTACTTC,CASSFMGLSYEQYF
TRBV12-3/TRBV12-4,TRBD2,TRBJ2-3,-,TGTGCCAGCAGTTCGGGACTAGTAGCTGCAGATACGCAGTATTTT,CASSSGLVAADTQYF
TRBV7-8,TRBD2,TRBJ2-2,-,TGTGCCAGCAGCCCGCCGGGACTAGTCAGCACCGGGGAGCTGTTTTTT,CASSPPGLVSTGELFF
TRBV14,TRBD2,TRBJ2-1,-,TGTGCCAGCAGCCAAGATCGGGGACTAGTTTCAGATGAGCAGTTCTTC,CASSQDRGLVSDEQFF
TRBV20-1,-,TRBJ2-7,many,TGCAGTGCTTGGGACCCCCCCGAGCAGTACTTC,CSAWDPPEQYF
TRBV29-1,-,TRBJ1-1,-,TGCAGCGTTGACCGGACAGCACGGCAGGACACTGAAGCTTTCTTT,CSVDRTARQDTEAFF
TRBV6-5,TRBD1,TRBJ2-5,-,TGTGCCAGCAGTGACAGGGACCAAGAGACCCAGTACTTC,CASSDRDQETQYF
TRBV20-1,TRBD1,TRBJ1-4,few,TGCAGTGCTAGGACAGGGTCTAATGAAAAACTGTTTTTT,CSARTGSNEKLFF
TRBV20-1,-,TRBJ2-1,-,TGCAGTGCTCCGGGCCTGGGGATCGGGTCGGGGAATGAGCAGTTCTTC,CSAPGLGIGSGNEQFF
TRBV6-2/TRBV6-3,-,TRBJ2-7,few,TGTGCCAGCAGTTACTCTGGGCAGATTCACTACGAGCAGTACTTC,CASSYSGQIHYEQYF
TRBV12-3/TRBV12-4,-,TRBJ2-3,-,TGTGCCAGCAGTCCCCGGATCGCAGATACGCAGTATTTT,CASSPRIADTQYF
TRBV20-1,TRBD2,TRBJ2-5,once,TGCAGTTGGGTCCGAGATCCGGGGGGCCAAGAGACCCAGTACTTC,CSWVRDPGGQETQYF